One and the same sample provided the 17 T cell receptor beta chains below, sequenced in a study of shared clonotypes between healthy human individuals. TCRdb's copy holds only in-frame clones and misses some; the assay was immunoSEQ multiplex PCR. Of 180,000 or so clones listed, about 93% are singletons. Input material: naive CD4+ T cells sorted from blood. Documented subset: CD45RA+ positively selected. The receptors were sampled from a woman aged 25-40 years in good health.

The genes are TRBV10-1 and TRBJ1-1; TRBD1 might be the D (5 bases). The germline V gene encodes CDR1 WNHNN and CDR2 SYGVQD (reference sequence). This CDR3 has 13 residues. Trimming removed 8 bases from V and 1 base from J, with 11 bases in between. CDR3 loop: CASRDAWNTEAFF. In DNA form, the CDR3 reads TGCGCCAGCCGGGACGCTTGGAACACTGAAGCTTTCTTT.

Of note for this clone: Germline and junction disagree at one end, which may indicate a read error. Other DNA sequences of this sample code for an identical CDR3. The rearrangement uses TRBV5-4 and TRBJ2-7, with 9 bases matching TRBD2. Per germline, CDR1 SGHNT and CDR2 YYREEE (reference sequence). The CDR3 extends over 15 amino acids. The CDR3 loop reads CASSLVLAGSLEQYF. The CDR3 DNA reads TGTGCTAGCAGCTTGGTACTAGCGGGCTCGTTGGAGCAGTACTTC. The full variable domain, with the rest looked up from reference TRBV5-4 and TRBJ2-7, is ETGVTQSPTHLIKTRGQQVTLRCSSQSGHNTVSWYQQALGQGPQFIFQYYREEENGRGNFPPRFSGLQFPNYSSELNVNALELDDSALYLCASSLVLAGSLEQYFGPGTRLTVT.

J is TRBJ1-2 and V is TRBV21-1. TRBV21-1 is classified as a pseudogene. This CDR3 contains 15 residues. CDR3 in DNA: TGTGCCAGCAGCAAAGGTTTCGGTTGGAGGAATGGCTACACCTTC. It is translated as CASSKGFGWRNGYTF.

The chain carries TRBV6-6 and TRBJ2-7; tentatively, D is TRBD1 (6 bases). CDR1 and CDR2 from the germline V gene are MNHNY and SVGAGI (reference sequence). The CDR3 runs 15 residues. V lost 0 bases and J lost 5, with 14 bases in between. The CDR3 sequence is CASSYSWQGSHEQYF. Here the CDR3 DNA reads TGTGCCAGCAGTTACTCGTGGCAGGGGAGCCACGAGCAGTACTTC.

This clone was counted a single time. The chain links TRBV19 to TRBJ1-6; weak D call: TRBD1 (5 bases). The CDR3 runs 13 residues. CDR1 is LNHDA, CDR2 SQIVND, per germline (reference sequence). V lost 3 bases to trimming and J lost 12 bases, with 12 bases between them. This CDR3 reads CASSIPGQKPLHF. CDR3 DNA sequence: TGTGCCAGTAGTATTCCCGGACAAAAACCCCTCCACTTT.

The CDR3 nucleotides are TGTGCCAGCAAGGGAGGCTCCTACGAGCAGTACTTC. The encoded protein is CASKGGSYEQYF. The genes are TRBV28 and TRBJ2-5; D is perhaps TRBD2 (6 bases). The DNA matches TRBJ2-7 better at its end, which makes the J call doubtful. Germline-derived CDR1 and CDR2 are MDHEN and SYDVKM. The CDR3 runs to 12 residues.

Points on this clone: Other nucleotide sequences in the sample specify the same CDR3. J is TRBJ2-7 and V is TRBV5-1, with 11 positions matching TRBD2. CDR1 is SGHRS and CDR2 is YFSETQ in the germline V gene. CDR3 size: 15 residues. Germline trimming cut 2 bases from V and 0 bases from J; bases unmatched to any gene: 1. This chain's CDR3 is CASSLTSGSSYEQYF. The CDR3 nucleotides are TGCGCCAGCAGCTTAACTAGCGGGAGCTCCTACGAGCAGTACTTC.

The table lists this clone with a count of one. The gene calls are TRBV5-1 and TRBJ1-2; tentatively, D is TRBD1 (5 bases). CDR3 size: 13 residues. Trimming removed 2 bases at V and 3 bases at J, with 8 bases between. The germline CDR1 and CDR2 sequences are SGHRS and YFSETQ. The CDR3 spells CASSFRGDYGYTF. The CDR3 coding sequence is TGCGCCAGCAGCTTTCGGGGGGACTATGGCTACACCTTC.

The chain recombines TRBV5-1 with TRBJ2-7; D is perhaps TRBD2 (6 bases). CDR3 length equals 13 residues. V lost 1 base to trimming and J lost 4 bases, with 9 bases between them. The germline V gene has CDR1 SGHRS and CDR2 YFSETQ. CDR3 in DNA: TGCGCCAGCAGCTTGTCGGGGGTATACGAGCAGTACTTC. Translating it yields CASSLSGVYEQYF. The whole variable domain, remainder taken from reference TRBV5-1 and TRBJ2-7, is KAGVTQTPRYLIKTRGQQVTLSCSPISGHRSVSWYQQTPGQGLQFLFEYFSETQRNKGNFPGRFSGRQFSNSRSEMNVSTLELGDSALYLCASSLSGVYEQYFGPGTRLTVT.

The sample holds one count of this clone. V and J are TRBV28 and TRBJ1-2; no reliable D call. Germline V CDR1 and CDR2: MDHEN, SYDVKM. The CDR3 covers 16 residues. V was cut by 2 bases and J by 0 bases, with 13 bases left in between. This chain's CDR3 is CASSLGSAAANYGYTF. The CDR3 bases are TGTGCCAGCAGTTTAGGGTCGGCAGCCGCTAACTATGGCTACACCTTC.

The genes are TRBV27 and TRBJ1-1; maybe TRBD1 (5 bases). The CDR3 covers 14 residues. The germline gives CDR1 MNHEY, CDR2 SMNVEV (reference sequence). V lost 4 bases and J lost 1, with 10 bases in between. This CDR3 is CASSWTRENTEAFF. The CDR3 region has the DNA TGTGCCAGCAGTTGGACCAGGGAGAACACTGAAGCTTTCTTT.

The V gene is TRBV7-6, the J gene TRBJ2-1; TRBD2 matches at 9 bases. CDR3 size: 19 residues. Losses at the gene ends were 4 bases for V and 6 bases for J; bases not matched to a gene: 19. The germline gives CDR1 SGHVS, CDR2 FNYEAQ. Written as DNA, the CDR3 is TGTGCCAGCAGCTCCCTCCTCGGGTCGGAGCGGGAGGTACCCAATGAGCAGTTCTTC. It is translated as CASSSLLGSEREVPNEQFF. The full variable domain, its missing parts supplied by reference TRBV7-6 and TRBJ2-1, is GAGVSQSPRYKVTKRGQDVALRCDPISGHVSLYWYRQALGQGPEFLTYFNYEAQQDKSGLPNDRFSAERPEGSISTLTIQRTEQRDSAMYRCASSSLLGSEREVPNEQFFGPGTRLTVL.

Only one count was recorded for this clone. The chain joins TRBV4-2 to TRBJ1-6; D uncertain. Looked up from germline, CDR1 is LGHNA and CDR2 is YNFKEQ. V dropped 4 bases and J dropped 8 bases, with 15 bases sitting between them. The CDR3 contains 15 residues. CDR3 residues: CASSRQREAHSPLHF. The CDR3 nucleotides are TGTGCCAGCAGCCGCCAGAGGGAGGCGCATTCACCCCTCCACTTT.

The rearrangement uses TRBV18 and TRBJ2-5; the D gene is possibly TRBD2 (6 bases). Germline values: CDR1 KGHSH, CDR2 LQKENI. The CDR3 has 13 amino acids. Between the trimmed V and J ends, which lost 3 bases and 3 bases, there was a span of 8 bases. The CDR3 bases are TGTGCCAGCTCACCCGGGGGAGAAGAGACCCAGTACTTC. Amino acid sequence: CASSPGGEETQYF.

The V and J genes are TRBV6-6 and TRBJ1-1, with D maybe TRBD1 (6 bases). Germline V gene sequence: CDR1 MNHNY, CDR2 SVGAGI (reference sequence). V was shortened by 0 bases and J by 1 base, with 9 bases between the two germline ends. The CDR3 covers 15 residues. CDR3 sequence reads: CASSYSGAGNTEAFF. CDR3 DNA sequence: TGTGCCAGCAGTTACTCGGGGGCCGGGAACACTGAAGCTTTCTTT.

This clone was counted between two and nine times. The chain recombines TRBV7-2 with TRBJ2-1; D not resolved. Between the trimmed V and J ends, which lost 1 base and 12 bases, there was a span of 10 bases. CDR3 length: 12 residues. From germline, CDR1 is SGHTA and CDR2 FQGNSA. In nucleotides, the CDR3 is TGTGCCAGCAGCTTAGATGTGAAAGGGCAGTTCTTC. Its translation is CASSLDVKGQFF.

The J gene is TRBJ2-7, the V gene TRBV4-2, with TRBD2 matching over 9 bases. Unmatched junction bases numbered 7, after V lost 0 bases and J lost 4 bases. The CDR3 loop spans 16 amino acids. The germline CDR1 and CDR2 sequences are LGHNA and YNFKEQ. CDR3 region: CASSQDSSGILYEQYF. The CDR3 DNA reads TGTGCCAGCAGCCAAGATTCTAGCGGGATTTTGTACGAGCAGTACTTC.